These 3 T cell receptor beta chains share one sample of origin, sequenced in a study of technical replicates of blood from a handful of donors. The data were produced by immunoSEQ multiplex PCR, yet TCRdb's version contains in-frame clones alone and is incomplete. The sample consists of about 81,000 clones, 90% to 98% of them appearing once. Sequenced sample: T cells isolated from PBMCs. Receptor source: a human donor in good health.

The gene calls are TRBV4-1 and TRBJ1-3, with 7 bases lining up with TRBD1. V dropped 0 bases and J dropped 10; count of bases not matched to a gene: 3. Germline lookup yields CDR1 MGHRA and CDR2 YSYEKL. The CDR3 sequence is 13 residues long. The CDR3 protein is CASSQDAGGTIYF. CDR3 DNA: TGCGCCAGCAGCCAAGATGCAGGGGGGACCATATATTTT.

The V call is TRBV27, the J call TRBJ2-7; 7 bases are shared with TRBD1. This CDR3 spans 14 amino acids. In germline, CDR1 is MNHEY, CDR2 SMNVEV (reference sequence). V dropped 8 bases and J dropped 6; count of bases not matched to a gene: 13. CDR3 bases: TGTGCCAGCGGTAGGAGCGACAGGGCGGGCGAGCAGTACTTC. Translation gives CASGRSDRAGEQYF.

The V call is TRBV7-8, the J call TRBJ2-7; 12 bases fit TRBD1. CDR1 is SGHVS and CDR2 is FQNEAQ in the germline V gene. The CDR3 extends over 15 amino acids. V shed 5 bases, J shed 5 bases, and the junction held 7 bases outside the gene matches. The CDR3, as DNA: TGTGCCAGCAGCGCACCGGGACAGGGGGCTCACGAGCAGTACTTC. Translation: CASSAPGQGAHEQYF.